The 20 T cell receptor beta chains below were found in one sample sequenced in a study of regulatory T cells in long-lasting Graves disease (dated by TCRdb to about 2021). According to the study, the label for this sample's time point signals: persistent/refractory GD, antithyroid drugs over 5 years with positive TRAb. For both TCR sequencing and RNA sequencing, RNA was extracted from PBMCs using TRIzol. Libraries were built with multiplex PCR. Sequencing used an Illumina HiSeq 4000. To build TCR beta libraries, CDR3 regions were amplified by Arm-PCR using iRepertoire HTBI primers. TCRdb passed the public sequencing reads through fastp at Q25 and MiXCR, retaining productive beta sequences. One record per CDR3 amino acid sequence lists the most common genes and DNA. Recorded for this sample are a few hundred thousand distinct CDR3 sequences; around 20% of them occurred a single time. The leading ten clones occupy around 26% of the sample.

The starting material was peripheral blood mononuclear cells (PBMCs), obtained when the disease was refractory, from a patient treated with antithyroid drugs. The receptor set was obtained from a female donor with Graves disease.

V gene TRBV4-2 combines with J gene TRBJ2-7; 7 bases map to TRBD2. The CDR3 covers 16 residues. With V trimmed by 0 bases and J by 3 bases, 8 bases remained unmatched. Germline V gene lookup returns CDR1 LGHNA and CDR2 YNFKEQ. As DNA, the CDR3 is TGTGCCAGCAGCCAAGATCAGGGAGGGGCAGTCTACGAGCAGTACTTC. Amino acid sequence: CASSQDQGGAVYEQYF.

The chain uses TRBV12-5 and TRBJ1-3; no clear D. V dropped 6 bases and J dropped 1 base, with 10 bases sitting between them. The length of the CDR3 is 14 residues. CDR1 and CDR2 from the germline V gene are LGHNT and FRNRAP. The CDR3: CASGNSASGNTIYF. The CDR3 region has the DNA TGTGCTAGTGGCAACAGTGCTTCTGGAAACACCATATATTTT.

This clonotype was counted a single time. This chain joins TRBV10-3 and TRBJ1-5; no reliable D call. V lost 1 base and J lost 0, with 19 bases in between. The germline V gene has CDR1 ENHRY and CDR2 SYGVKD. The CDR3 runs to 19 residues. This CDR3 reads CAISEYGPRSSYSNQPQHF. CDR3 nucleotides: TGTGCCATCAGTGAGTATGGTCCCCGGTCATCCTATAGCAATCAGCCCCAGCATTTT.

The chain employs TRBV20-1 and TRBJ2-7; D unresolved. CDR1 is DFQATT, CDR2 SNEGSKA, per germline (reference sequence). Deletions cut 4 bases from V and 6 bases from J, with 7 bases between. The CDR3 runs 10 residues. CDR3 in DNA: TGCAGTGCTATGCGAAGCGAGCAGTACTTC. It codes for CSAMRSEQYF.

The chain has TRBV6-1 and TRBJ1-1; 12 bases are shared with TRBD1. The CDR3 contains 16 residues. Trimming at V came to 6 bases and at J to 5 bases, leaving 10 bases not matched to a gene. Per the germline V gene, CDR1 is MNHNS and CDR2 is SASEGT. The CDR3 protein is CASSDGTGGLGTEAFF. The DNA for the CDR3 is TGTGCCAGCAGCGATGGGACAGGGGGCTTAGGGACTGAAGCTTTCTTT.

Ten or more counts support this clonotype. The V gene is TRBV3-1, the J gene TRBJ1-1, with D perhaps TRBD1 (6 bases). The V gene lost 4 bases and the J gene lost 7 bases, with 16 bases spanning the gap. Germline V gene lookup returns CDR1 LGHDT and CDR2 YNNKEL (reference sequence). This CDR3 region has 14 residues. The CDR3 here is CASSRDTLRYEAFF. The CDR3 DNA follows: TGTGCCAGCAGCCGGGACACCTTGAGGTATGAAGCTTTCTTT. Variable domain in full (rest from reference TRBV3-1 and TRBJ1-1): DTAVSQTPKYLVTQMGNDKSIKCEQNLGHDTMYWYKQDSKKFLKIMFSYNNKELIINETVPNRFSPKSPDKAHLNLHINSLELGDSAVYFCASSRDTLRYEAFFGQGTRLTVV.

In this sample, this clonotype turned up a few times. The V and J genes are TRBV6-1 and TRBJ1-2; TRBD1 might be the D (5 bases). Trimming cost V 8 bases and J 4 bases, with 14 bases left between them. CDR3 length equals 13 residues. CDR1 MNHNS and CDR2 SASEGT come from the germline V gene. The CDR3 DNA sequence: TGTGCCAGCCAAAAAGCAGGGTCCTATGGCTACACCTTC. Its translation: CASQKAGSYGYTF.

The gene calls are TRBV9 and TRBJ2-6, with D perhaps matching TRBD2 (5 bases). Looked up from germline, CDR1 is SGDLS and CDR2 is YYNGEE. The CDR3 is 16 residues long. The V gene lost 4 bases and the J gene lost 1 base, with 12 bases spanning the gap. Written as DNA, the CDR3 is TGTGCCAGCAGCATCGCGACGGGATCTGGGGCCAACGTCCTGACTTTC. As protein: CASSIATGSGANVLTF.

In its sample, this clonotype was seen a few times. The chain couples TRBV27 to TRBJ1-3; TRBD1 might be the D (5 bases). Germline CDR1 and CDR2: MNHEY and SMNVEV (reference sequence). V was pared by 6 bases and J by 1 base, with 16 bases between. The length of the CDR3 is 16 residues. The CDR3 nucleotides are TGTGCCAGCAGCTCAGGGAGCGGTCCTTCTGGAAACACCATATATTTT. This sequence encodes CASSSGSGPSGNTIYF.

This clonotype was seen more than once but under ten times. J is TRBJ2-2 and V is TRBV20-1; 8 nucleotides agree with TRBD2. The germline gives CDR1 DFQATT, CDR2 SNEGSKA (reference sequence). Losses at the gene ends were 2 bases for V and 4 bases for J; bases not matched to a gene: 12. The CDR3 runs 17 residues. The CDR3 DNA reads TGCAGTGCTAGATACAACCTAGCGGGTCGGGGCACCGGGGAGCTGTTTTTT. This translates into CSARYNLAGRGTGELFF.

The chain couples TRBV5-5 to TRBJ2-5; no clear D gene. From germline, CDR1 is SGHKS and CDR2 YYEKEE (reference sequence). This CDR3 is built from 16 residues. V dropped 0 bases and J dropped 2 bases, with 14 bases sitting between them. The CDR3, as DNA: TGTGCCAGCAGCTTGGTTGGGGTATCGTTTCAAGAGACCCAGTACTTC. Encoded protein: CASSLVGVSFQETQYF. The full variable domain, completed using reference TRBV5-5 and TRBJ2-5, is DAGVTQSPTHLIKTRGQQVTLRCSPISGHKSVSWYQQVLGQGPQFIFQYYEKEERGRGNFPDRFSARQFPNYSSELNVNALLLGDSALYLCASSLVGVSFQETQYFGPGTRLLVL.

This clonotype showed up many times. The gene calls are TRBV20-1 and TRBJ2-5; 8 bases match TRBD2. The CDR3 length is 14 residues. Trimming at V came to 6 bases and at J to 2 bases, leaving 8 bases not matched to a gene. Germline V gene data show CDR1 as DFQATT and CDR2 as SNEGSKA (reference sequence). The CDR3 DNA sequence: TGCAGTGCCCCCCGGGAGGGCGGACAAGAGACCCAGTACTTC. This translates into CSAPREGGQETQYF.

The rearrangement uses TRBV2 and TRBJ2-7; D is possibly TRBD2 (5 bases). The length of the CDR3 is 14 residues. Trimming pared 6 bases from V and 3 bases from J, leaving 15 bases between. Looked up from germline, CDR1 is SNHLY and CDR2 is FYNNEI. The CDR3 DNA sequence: TGTGCCAGCAGGTTAGCGAGCTCGAACTACGAGCAGTACTTC. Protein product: CASRLASSNYEQYF.

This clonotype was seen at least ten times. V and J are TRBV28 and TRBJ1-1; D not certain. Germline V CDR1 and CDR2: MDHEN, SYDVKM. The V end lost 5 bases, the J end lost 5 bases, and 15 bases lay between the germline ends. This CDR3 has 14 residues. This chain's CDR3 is CASSDQGWITEAFF. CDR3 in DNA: TGTGCCAGCAGTGACCAAGGTTGGATTACTGAAGCTTTCTTT.

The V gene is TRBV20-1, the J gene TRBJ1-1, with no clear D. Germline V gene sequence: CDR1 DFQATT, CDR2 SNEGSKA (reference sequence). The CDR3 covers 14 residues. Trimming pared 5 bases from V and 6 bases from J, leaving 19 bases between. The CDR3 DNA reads TGCAGTGCTCAACCGACAAGGCTTGTGGCTGAAGCTTTCTTT. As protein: CSAQPTRLVAEAFF.

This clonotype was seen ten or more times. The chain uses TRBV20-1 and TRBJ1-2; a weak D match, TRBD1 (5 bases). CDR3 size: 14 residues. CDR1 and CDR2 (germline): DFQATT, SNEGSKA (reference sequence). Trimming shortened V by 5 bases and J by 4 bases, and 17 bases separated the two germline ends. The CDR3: CSAGGGQASYGYTF. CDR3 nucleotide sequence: TGCAGTGCTGGAGGTGGACAAGCTAGCTATGGCTACACCTTC.

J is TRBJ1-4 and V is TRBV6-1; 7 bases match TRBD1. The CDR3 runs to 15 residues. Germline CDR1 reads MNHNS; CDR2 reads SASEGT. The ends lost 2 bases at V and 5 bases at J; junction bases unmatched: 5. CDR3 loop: CASSEWDSLNEKLFF. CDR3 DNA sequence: TGTGCCAGCAGTGAATGGGACAGCCTGAATGAAAAACTGTTTTTT.

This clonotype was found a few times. CDR3 sequence reads: CSARDPVGQPQHF. Written as DNA, the CDR3 is TGCAGTGCTAGAGATCCGGTAGGGCAGCCCCAGCATTTT. V and J are TRBV20-1 and TRBJ1-5; D gene unclear. V was pared by 0 bases and J by 7 bases, with 10 bases between. Germline CDR1 reads DFQATT; CDR2 reads SNEGSKA (reference sequence). CDR3 length: 13 residues.

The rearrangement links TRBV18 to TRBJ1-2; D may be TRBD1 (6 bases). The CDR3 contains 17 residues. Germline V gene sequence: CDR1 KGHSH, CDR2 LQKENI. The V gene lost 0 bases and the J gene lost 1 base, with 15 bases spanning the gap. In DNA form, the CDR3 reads TGTGCCAGCTCACCACCGTCTGCGGGCAGGGGTAACTATGGCTACACCTTC. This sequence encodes CASSPPSAGRGNYGYTF. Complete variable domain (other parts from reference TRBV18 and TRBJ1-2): NAGVMQNPRHLVRRRGQEARLRCSPMKGHSHVYWYRQLPEEGLKFMVYLQKENIIDESGMPKERFSAEFPKEGPSILRIQQVVRGDSAAYFCASSPPSAGRGNYGYTFGSGTRLTVV.

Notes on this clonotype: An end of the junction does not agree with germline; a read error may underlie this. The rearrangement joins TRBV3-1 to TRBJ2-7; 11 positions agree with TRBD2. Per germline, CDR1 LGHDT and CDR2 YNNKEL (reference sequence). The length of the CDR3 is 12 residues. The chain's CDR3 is CASSPSRLAGRF. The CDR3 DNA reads TGTGCCAGCAGCCCCTCTAGACTAGCGGGGCGTTTC.